This TCR beta chain was obtained from a study of T cells in localized non-small cell lung cancer. Only in-frame clones appear in the TCRdb table, and some are missing; sequencing was by immunoSEQ multiplex PCR. The data show more than 2,000 clones, with more than 30% seen just once and approximately 8% held by the top ten. Germline values: CDR1 MNHGY, CDR2 SAAAGT. V was shortened by 2 bases and J by 3 bases, with 11 bases between the two germline ends. The CDR3 totals 14 residues. This receptor was taken from a man aged 40 to 70 with stage II lung adenocarcinoma. The sequenced sample was normal lung tissue next to the tumor, obtained before any cancer treatment. The chain links TRBV6-8 to TRBJ2-7; D not resolved. CDR3 coding DNA: TGTGCCAGCAGTTACGGTCCAGAGAACTACGAGCAGTACTTC. As protein: CASSYGPENYEQYF.